Sequencing of this TCR beta chain was carried out in a study of blood T cell repertoires in COVID-19. The V and J ends lost 3 bases and 4 bases respectively, with 9 bases between them. CDR3 length: 13 amino acids. Using immunoSEQ multiplex PCR, the repertoire was profiled, and TCRdb retains in-frame clones only, with some absent. The table lists 250,000 to 300,000 clones, roughly 90% of them singletons. This chain connects TRBV12-3 or TRBV12-4 to TRBJ1-1, with D uncertain. This sequence originates from an older woman with COVID-19, enrolled during active disease. The sequencing input was peripheral blood. CDR3 amino acids: CASSLWEGTEAFF. The CDR3 coding sequence is TGTGCCAGCAGTTTGTGGGAGGGCACTGAAGCTTTCTTT.